The present TCR beta chain was sequenced within a study of human T cells and chemical hapten exposure. About the study: Sensitization involved placing 2% DPC onto a roughly 2 cm by roughly 2 cm region of upper inner arm skin.

This clonotype showed up many times. Its antigen is still unknown. MiXCR was run by TCRdb on the RACE reads, yielding one entry per CDR3 protein. The sample includes approximately 400,000 distinct CDR3 sequences, 5% to 6.5% of them seen just once. Broader study findings: In the PT1 data, expanded TCR counts showed a positive correlation with patch test score.

The time point: pre-sensitization, week 0. Treatment in this sample: therapeutic diphenylcyclopropenone sensitization with weekly scalp DPC. It was from unfractionated whole blood that total RNA was extracted. Germline-derived CDR1 and CDR2 are WSHSY and SAAADI. V dropped 6 bases and J dropped 9; count of bases not matched to a gene: 9. The CDR3 is made up of 15 amino acids. V usage is TRBV10-2 and J usage is TRBJ1-6, with 9 bases identical to TRBD1. Sequenced here: whole blood, sampled in connection with sensitization to the hapten diphenylcyclopropenone (DPC). The receptor was isolated from a woman in her forties or fifties with alopecia areata. Some clones in this sample may be carry-over from other donors' samples. In nucleotides, the CDR3 is TGCGCCAGCAGGATGGGGACAGGGAGTCCTTCACCCCTCCACTTT. Translated: CASRMGTGSPSPLHF.